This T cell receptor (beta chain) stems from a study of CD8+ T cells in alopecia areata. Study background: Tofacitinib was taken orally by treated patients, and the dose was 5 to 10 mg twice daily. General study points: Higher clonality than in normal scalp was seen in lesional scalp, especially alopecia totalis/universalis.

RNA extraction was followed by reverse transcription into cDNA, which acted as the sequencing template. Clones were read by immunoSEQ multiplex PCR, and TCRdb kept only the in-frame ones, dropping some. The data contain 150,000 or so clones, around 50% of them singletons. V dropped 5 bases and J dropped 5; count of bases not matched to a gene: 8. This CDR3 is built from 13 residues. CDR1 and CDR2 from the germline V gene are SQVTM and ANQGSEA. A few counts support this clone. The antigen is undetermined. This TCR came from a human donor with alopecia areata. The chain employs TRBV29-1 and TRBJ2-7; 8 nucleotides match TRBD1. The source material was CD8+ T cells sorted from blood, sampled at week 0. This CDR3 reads CSVLQGVMDEQYF. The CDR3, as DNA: TGCAGCGTTTTACAGGGGGTTATGGACGAGCAGTACTTC.